What follows are 17 T cell receptor beta chains derived from one specimen sequenced in a study of blood T cell repertoires in COVID-19 (dated by TCRdb to about 2020). Library preparation used the immunoSEQ multiplex PCR assay. Here the immuneACCESS table is served through TCRdb, limited to in-frame sequences with V and J called. Missing clones are a known gap in these copies; in checked studies unresolved V genes cover under half, and the rest lacks a known reason. This sample gives about 43,000 clones in total; approximately 86% of them show up just once. The ten largest clonotypes hold about 8.8% of the sample. The sample was peripheral blood. Receptors originate from a woman aged 80 or over with active COVID-19.

This rearrangement joins TRBV15 to TRBJ2-1; TRBD1 aligns across 10 bases. Unmatched junction bases numbered 7, after V lost 7 bases and J lost 7 bases. CDR1 LNHNV and CDR2 YYDKDF come from the germline V gene (reference sequence). CDR3 length equals 14 residues. The CDR3 sequence: CATTPGQGRNEQFF. The CDR3 bases are TGTGCCACCACCCCGGGACAGGGGAGGAATGAGCAGTTCTTC. The full variable domain, in which reference TRBV15 and TRBJ2-1 provide the parts outside the CDR3, is DAMVIQNPRYQVTQFGKPVTLSCSQTLNHNVMYWYQQKSSQAPKLLFHYYDKDFNNEADTPDNFQSRRPNTSFCFLDIRSPGLGDTAMYLCATTPGQGRNEQFFGPGTRLTVL.

Only one count was recorded for this clone. V and J are TRBV18 and TRBJ2-1; 8 bases fit TRBD2. The CDR3 length is 16 residues. Germline V gives CDR1 KGHSH, CDR2 LQKENI. Trimming removed 3 bases from V and 1 base from J; junction bases left unmatched: 5. CDR3 DNA sequence: TGTGCCAGCTCACCGGGGACTAGGACATCCTACAATGAGCAGTTCTTC. It encodes CASSPGTRTSYNEQFF.

The chain recombines TRBV6-1 with TRBJ1-2; D is possibly TRBD1 (5 bases). V dropped 2 bases and J dropped 6 bases, with 13 bases sitting between them. Germline CDR1 is MNHNS and CDR2 is SASEGT. The CDR3 runs 14 residues. CDR3 loop: CASSEPGLVDGYTF. In DNA form, the CDR3 reads TGTGCCAGCAGTGAACCAGGGCTGGTCGATGGCTACACCTTC.

The rearrangement uses TRBV11-2 and TRBJ2-1, with a weak D call TRBD2 (5 bases). V shed 5 bases and J shed 8 bases, with 19 bases lying between them. The CDR3 runs 15 residues. Germline V gives CDR1 SGHAT, CDR2 FQNNGV. The CDR3 loop reads CASSLGGRNGYEQFF. CDR3 nucleotide sequence: TGTGCCAGCAGCCTCGGAGGACGCAATGGGTATGAGCAGTTCTTC.

The chain employs TRBV18 and TRBJ1-1; TRBD1 might be the D (5 bases). The CDR3 spans 14 residues. Germline-derived CDR1 and CDR2 are KGHSH and LQKENI. The V and J ends lost 6 bases and 5 bases respectively, with 16 bases between them. The CDR3: CASSSNGGRTEAFF. CDR3 DNA: TGTGCCAGCTCCTCAAACGGGGGAAGAACTGAAGCTTTCTTT.

This clone is a singleton in its sample. The rearrangement joins TRBV9 to TRBJ2-7, with TRBD1 identical over 12 bases. The V segment lost 4 bases and the J segment 6 bases; nucleotides outside the gene matches: 5. CDR3 length: 14 residues. Germline values: CDR1 SGDLS, CDR2 YYNGEE. CDR3 residues: CASSPGQGAAEQYF. CDR3 DNA: TGTGCCAGCAGCCCGGGACAGGGGGCGGCCGAGCAGTACTTC.

V gene TRBV3-1 (or the pseudogene TRBV3-2) combines with J gene TRBJ1-3, with D hard to call. Between the trimmed V and J ends, which lost 3 bases and 0 bases, there was a span of 24 bases. Germline assignment: CDR1 LGHDT and CDR2 YNNKEL (reference sequence). This CDR3 comprises 20 residues. The CDR3 DNA sequence: TGTGCCAGCAGCCAGAGCGAGGTCGGTCATAAGGTAGACTCTGGAAACACCATATATTTT. Its protein product is CASSQSEVGHKVDSGNTIYF.

The chain is built from TRBV19 and TRBJ2-7; 9 nucleotides match TRBD1. Germline-derived CDR1 and CDR2 are LNHDA and SQIVND (reference sequence). The V and J ends lost 4 bases and 7 bases, in that order; junction bases with no gene match: 14. The CDR3 loop spans 16 amino acids. The CDR3 sequence is CASSTDLGTGRVEQYF. The CDR3 DNA sequence: TGTGCCAGTAGTACCGATCTGGGGACAGGGAGGGTGGAGCAGTACTTC.

This chain connects TRBV29-1 to TRBJ1-1; D uncertain. V lost 1 base, J lost 3 bases, and 9 bases lay in between. The CDR3 length is 13 residues. Germline CDR1 reads SQVTM; CDR2 reads ANQGSEA. The CDR3 DNA follows: TGCAGCGTTGAAGGCACCTTAGACACTGAAGCTTTCTTT. It codes for CSVEGTLDTEAFF.

V and J are TRBV7-3 and TRBJ2-1; the match to TRBD1 covers 9 bases. Unmatched junction bases numbered 8, after V lost 5 bases and J lost 6 bases. Germline CDR1 and CDR2: SGHTA and FQGTGA. The CDR3 length is 15 residues. CDR3 DNA: TGTGCCAGCAGCGATCCGGGACAGGGTTTCAATGAGCAGTTCTTC. Its protein is CASSDPGQGFNEQFF.

The gene calls are TRBV9 and TRBJ1-2; 10 positions match TRBD1. The V and J ends lost 3 bases and 4 bases, in that order; junction bases with no gene match: 6. This CDR3 is 15 amino acids long. The germline V gene has CDR1 SGDLS and CDR2 YYNGEE. The CDR3 DNA is TGTGCCAGCAGCGACCGACAGGGGGCTAGCTATGGCTACACCTTC. It encodes CASSDRQGASYGYTF. The entire variable domain, with the rest obtained from reference TRBV9 and TRBJ1-2, is as follows: DSGVTQTPKHLITATGQRVTLRCSPRSGDLSVYWYQQSLDQGLQFLIQYYNGEERAKGNILERFSAQQFPDLHSELNLSSLELGDSALYFCASSDRQGASYGYTFGSGTRLTVV.

The chain is built from TRBV6-2 or TRBV6-3 and TRBJ2-7; tentative D call: TRBD1 (5 bases). V was shortened by 2 bases and J by 1 base, with 15 bases between the two germline ends. CDR1 and CDR2 (germline): MNHEY, SVGEGT. The CDR3 length is 16 residues. Written as DNA, the CDR3 is TGTGCCAGCAGTTACCCAATCAGGGTATCGTCCTACGAGCAGTACTTC. Amino acid sequence: CASSYPIRVSSYEQYF.

The chain uses TRBV20-1 and TRBJ2-3; TRBD2 might be the D (6 bases). Trimming removed 7 bases from V and 5 bases from J, with 10 bases in between. The CDR3 totals 11 residues. Germline lookup yields CDR1 DFQATT and CDR2 SNEGSKA (reference sequence). The CDR3 protein is CSDLSGDTQYF. The CDR3 nucleotides read TGCAGTGACCTTAGCGGAGATACGCAGTATTTT.

The genes are TRBV2 and TRBJ2-5; maybe TRBD1 (6 bases). Germline CDR1 reads SNHLY; CDR2 reads FYNNEI. This CDR3 has 15 residues. Trimming took off 7 bases at V and 5 bases at J, with 20 bases between the two ends. CDR3 DNA: TGTGCCAGCATCCTAGACAGGTCCAGAGAGGAGACCCAGTACTTC. As protein: CASILDRSREETQYF.

The gene calls are TRBV9 and TRBJ2-3, with D perhaps TRBD1 (6 bases). CDR1 and CDR2 from the germline V gene are SGDLS and YYNGEE. The CDR3 is 15 amino acids. Trimming left V 2 bases short and J 2 bases short, with 12 bases between. The CDR3 region has the DNA TGTGCCAGCAGCGTCGGGGACATAGCCACAGATACGCAGTATTTT. It translates to CASSVGDIATDTQYF.

This clone has just one count. V usage is TRBV20-1 and J usage is TRBJ2-3, with 10 bases fitting TRBD2. Germline-derived CDR1 and CDR2 are DFQATT and SNEGSKA (reference sequence). This CDR3 spans 16 amino acids. The V segment lost 3 bases and the J segment 8 bases; nucleotides outside the gene matches: 14. DNA for the CDR3: TGCAGTGCTAGTGAGCTAGCGGGGGATCCCCAGGGTACGCAGTATTTT. It encodes CSASELAGDPQGTQYF.

The genes are TRBV29-1 and TRBJ1-1; D gene ambiguous. V lost 8 bases and J lost 5, with 21 bases in between. Germline V gene lookup returns CDR1 SQVTM and CDR2 ANQGSEA. CDR3 length equals 14 residues. CDR3 amino acids: CSWARRPGETEAFF. The CDR3 DNA is TGCAGCTGGGCGCGGCGGCCCGGGGAGACTGAAGCTTTCTTT.